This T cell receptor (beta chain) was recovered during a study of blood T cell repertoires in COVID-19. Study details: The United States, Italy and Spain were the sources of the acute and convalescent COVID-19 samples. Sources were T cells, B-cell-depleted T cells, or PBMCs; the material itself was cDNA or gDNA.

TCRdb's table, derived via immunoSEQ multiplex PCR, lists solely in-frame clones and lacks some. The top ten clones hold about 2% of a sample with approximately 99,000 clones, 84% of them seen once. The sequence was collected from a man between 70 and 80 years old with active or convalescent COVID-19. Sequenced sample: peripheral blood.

The CDR3 spells CASSLGASYYEQYF. The CDR3 nucleotides read TGCGCCAGCAGCTTGGGGGCTAGCTACTACGAGCAGTACTTC. The chain has TRBV5-1 and TRBJ2-7; perhaps TRBD2 as D (5 bases). Germline-derived CDR1 and CDR2 are SGHRS and YFSETQ. V lost 0 bases and J 3 bases, leaving 10 bases between the germline ends. The CDR3 contains 14 residues. Combining the CDR3 with reference TRBV5-1 and TRBJ2-7 gives the whole variable domain KAGVTQTPRYLIKTRGQQVTLSCSPISGHRSVSWYQQTPGQGLQFLFEYFSETQRNKGNFPGRFSGRQFSNSRSEMNVSTLELGDSALYLCASSLGASYYEQYFGPGTRLTVT.